These 2 T cell receptor beta chains were all obtained from the same sample, sequenced in a study of T cells expressing NK-cell markers. TCRdb re-called the 5' RACE reads, yielding one record per CDR3 amino acid sequence without DNA. This table holds about 410,000 distinct CDR3 sequences. The source material was blood T cells: a sorted CD56 or NKG2C T cell subset, CD4+ or CD8+ T cells, or bulk PBMC T cells (not recorded which). All receptors come from a woman aged 50 to 65 in good health.

The V gene is TRBV6-2 or TRBV6-3, the J gene TRBJ2-1; TCRdb's D call of TRBD1 is untestable without DNA. CDR3 length equals 16 residues. Looked up from germline, CDR1 is MNHEY and CDR2 is SVGEGT. The CDR3: CASSYVQSGGHNEQFF.

CDR3 amino acids: CASSRASGETQYF. The V and J genes are TRBV3-1 and TRBJ2-5; TCRdb's D call, TRBD2, is unchecked because there is no DNA. CDR1 and CDR2 (germline): LGHDT, YNNKEL (reference sequence). The CDR3 runs to 13 residues.